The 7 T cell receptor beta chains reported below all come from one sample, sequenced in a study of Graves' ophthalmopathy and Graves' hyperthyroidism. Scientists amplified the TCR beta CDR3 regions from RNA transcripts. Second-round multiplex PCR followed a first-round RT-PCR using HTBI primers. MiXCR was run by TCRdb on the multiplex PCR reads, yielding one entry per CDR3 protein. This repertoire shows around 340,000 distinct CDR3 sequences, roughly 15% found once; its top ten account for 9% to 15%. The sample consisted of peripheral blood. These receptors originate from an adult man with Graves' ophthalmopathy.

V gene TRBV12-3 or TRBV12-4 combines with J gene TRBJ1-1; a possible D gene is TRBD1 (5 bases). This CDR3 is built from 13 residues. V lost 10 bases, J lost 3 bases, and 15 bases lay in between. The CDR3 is CATQPGLYTEAFF. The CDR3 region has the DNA TGTGCCACGCAACCGGGACTTTACACTGAAGCTTTCTTT.

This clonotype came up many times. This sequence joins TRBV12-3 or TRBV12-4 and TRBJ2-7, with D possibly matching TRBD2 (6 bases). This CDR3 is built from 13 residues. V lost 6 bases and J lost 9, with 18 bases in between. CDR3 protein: CASSLGTGDGQYF. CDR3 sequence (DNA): TGTGCCAGCAGCCTCGGAACGGGGGACGGGCAGTACTTC.

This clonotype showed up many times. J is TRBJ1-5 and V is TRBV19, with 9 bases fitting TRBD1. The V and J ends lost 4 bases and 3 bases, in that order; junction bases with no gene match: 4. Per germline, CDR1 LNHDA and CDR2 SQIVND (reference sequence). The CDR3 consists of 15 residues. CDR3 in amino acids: CASSRQGETNQPQHF. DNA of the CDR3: TGTGCCAGTAGTAGACAGGGGGAGACCAATCAGCCCCAGCATTTT.

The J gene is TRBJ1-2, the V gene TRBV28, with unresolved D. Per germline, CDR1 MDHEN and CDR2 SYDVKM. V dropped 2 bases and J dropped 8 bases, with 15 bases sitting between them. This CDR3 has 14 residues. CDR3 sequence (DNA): TGTGCCAGCAGTTTACTCACCCGGGATGGGGGCTACACCTTC. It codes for CASSLLTRDGGYTF.

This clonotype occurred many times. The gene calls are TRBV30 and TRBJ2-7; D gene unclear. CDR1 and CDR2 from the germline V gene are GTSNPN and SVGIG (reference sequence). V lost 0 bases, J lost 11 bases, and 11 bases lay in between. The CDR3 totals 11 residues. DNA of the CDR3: TGTGCCTGGAGTGTATCAGCTAAAGAGTACTTC. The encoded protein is CAWSVSAKEYF.

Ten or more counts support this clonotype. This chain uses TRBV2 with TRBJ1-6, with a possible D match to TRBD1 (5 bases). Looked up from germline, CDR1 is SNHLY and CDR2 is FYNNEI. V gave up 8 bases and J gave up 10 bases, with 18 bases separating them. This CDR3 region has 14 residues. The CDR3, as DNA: TGTGCCAGCGAACGAGGGGCTGTGGCCTCACCCCTCCACTTT. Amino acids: CASERGAVASPLHF.

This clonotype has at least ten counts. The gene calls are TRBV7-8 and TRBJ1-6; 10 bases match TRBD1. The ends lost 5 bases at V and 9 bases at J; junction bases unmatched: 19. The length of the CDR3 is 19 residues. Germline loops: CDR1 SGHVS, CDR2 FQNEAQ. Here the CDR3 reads CASSPRLGFRTGGSSPLHF. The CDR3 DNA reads TGTGCCAGCAGCCCACGTCTAGGGTTCCGGACAGGGGGGAGTTCACCCCTCCACTTT.